The TCR beta chain described here comes from a study of graft-versus-host responses after intestinal transplantation. The table came from immunoSEQ multiplex PCR; TCRdb's copy has only in-frame clones and leaves some out. The sample consists of fewer than 100,000 clones, approximately 85% of them appearing once. Trimming left V 2 bases short and J 4 bases short, with 7 bases between. The CDR3 totals 13 residues. Germline assignment: CDR1 SGHNT and CDR2 YENEEA. The origin of this receptor is a human patient who received an intestinal transplant, so some T cells may come from the graft donor. The chain uses TRBV11-3 and TRBJ2-3; D is unclear. The sequencing used PBMCs, collected 255 days after intestinal transplant. In nucleotides, the CDR3 is TGTGCCAGCAGCTTATACGAGGCAGATACGCAGTATTTT. Encoded protein: CASSLYEADTQYF. The full variable domain, completed using reference TRBV11-3 and TRBJ2-3, is EAGVVQSPRYKIIEKKQPVAFWCNPISGHNTLYWYLQNLGQGPELLIRYENEEAVDDSQLPKDRFSAERLKGVDSTLKIQPAELGDSAVYLCASSLYEADTQYFGPGTRLTVL.